This TCR beta chain was retrieved from a study of blood T cells in healthy people across ages. No fewer than 6 million PBMCs went into each sample. Total RNA extracted from each sample amounted to at least 6 micrograms. The germline CDR1 and CDR2 sequences are LNHDA and SQIVND (reference sequence). Trimming took 8 bases from V and 2 from J, leaving 15 bases between them. This CDR3 has 14 residues. The use of a sample-barcoded 5' primer and a J-beta primer mix characterized a second PCR of 7 to 11 cycles. TCRdb reprocessed the 5' RACE reads via MiXCR and lists one record per CDR3 protein. The sample includes under 2 million distinct CDR3 sequences, approximately 32% of them seen just once. General study points: CMV status of donors was not determined, possibly confounding expanded clonotype changes. With age, beta diversity per million T cells declined roughly linearly, significantly by around 43.

Note on this clonotype: What it binds is unknown.

The sequenced sample was blood. The receptor was derived from a woman aged 30 to 39 in good health. The chain recombines TRBV19 with TRBJ1-1; D not certain. The DNA of the CDR3 is TGTGCCAGTCAGAATCTCCGGGGAAACACTGAAGCTTTCTTT. Translating gives CASQNLRGNTEAFF.